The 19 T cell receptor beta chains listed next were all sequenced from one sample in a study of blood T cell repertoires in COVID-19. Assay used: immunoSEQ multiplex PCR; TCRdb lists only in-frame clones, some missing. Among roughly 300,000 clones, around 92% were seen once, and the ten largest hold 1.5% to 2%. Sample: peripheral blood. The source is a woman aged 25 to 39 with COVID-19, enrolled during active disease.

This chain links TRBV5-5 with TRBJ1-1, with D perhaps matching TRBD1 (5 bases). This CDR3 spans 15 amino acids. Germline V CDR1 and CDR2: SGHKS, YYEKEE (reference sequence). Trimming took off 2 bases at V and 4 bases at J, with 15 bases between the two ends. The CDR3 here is CASSLGRGRGTEAFF. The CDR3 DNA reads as TGTGCCAGCAGCTTAGGTAGGGGTAGGGGCACTGAAGCTTTCTTT.

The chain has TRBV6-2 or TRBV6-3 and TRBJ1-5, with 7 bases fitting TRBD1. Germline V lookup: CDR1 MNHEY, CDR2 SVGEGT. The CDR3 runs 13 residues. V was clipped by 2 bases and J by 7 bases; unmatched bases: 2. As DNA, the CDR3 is TGTGCCAGCAGTTACCCGGACAGGCAGCCCCAGCATTTT. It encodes CASSYPDRQPQHF.

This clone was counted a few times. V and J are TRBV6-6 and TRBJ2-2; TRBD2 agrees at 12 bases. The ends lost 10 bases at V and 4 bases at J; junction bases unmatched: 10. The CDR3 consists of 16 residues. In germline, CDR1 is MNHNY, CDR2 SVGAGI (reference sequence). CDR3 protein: CATLASGGALTGELFF. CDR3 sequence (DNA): TGTGCCACCCTAGCTAGCGGGGGGGCCCTCACCGGGGAGCTGTTTTTT.

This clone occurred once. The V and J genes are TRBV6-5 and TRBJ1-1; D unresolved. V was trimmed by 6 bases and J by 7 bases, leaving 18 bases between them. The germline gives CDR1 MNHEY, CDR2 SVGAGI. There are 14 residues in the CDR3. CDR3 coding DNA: TGTGCCAGCAGCCCGAGAAGCGAGACCAGTGAAGCTTTCTTT. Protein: CASSPRSETSEAFF.

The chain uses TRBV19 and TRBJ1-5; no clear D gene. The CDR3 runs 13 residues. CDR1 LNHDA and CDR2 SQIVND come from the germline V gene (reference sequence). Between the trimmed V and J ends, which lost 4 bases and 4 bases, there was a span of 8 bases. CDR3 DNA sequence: TGTGCCAGTAGTAGACTCTTAAATCAGCCCCAGCATTTT. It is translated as CASSRLLNQPQHF. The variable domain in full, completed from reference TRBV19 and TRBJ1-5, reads DGGITQSPKYLFRKEGQNVTLSCEQNLNHDAMYWYRQDPGQGLRLIYYSQIVNDFQKGDIAEGYSVSREKKESFPLTVTSAQKNPTAFYLCASSRLLNQPQHFGDGTRLSIL.

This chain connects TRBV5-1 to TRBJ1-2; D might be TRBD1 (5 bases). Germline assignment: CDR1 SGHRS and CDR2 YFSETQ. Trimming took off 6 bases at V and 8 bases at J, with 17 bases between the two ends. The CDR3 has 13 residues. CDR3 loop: CASKRAAGDGYTF. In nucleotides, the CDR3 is TGCGCCAGCAAAAGGGCGGCGGGGGACGGCTACACCTTC.

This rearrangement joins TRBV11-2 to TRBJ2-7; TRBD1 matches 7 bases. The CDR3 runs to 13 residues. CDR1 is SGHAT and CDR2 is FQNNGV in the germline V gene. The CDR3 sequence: CASSHTTGLSSSV. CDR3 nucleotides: TGTGCCAGCAGCCATACGACAGGGCTCTCAAGCTCCGTC.

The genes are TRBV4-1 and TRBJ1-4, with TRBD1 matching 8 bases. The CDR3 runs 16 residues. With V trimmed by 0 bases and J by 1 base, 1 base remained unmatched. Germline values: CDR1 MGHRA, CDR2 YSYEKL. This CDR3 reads CASSQDRGRTNEKLFF. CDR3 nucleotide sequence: TGCGCCAGCAGCCAAGACAGGGGGCGAACTAATGAAAAACTGTTTTTT.

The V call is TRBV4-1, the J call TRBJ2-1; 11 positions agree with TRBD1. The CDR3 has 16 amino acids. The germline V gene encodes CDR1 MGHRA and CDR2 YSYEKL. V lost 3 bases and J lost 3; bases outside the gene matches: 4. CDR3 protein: CASSQDGTGGYNEQFF. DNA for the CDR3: TGCGCCAGCAGCCAGGACGGGACAGGGGGCTACAATGAGCAGTTCTTC.

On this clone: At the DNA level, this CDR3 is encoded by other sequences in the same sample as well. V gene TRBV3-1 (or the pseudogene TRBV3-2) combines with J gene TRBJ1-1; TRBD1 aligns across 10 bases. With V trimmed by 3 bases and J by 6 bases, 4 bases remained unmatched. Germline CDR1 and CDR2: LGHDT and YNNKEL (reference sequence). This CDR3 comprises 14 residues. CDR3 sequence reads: CASSQGGQGSEAFF. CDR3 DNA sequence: TGTGCCAGCAGCCAGGGGGGACAGGGGTCTGAAGCTTTCTTT.

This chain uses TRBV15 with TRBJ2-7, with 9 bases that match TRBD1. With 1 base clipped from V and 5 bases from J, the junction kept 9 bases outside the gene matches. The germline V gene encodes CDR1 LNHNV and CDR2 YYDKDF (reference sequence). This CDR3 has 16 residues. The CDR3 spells CATSRGADRGRHEQYF. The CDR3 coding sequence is TGTGCCACCAGCAGAGGGGCAGACAGGGGGAGGCACGAGCAGTACTTC.

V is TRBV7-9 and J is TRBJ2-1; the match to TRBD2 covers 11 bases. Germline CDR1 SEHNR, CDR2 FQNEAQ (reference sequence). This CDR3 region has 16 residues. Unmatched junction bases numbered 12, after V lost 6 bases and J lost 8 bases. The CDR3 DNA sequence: TGTGCCAGCAGTATAGGGACGACTAGCGGGGCTTATGAGCAGTTCTTC. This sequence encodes CASSIGTTSGAYEQFF.

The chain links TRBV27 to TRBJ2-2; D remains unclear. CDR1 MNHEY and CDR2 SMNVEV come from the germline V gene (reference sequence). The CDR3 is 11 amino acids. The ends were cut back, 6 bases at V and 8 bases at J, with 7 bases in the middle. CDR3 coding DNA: TGTGCCAGCAGGCATAGTGGGGAGCTGTTTTTT. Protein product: CASRHSGELFF.

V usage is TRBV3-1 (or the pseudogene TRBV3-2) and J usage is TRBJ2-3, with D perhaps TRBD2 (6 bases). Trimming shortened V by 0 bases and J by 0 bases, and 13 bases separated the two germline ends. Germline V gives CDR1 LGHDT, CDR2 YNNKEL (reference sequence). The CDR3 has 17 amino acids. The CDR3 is CASSQEGTASSTDTQYF. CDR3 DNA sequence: TGTGCCAGCAGCCAAGAAGGGACTGCGTCTAGCACAGATACGCAGTATTTT.

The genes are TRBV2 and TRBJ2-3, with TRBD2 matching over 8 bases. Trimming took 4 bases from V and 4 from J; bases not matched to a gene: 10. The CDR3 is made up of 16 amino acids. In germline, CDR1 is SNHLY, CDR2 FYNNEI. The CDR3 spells CASSANGGARPDTQYF. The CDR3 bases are TGTGCCAGCAGTGCCAACGGGGGGGCCCGTCCAGATACGCAGTATTTT.

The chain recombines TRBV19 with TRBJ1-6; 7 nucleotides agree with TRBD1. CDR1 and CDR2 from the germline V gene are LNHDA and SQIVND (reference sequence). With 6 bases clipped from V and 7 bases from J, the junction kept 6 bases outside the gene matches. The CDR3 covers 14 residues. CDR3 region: CASRTGEINSPLHF. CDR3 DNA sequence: TGTGCCAGTAGAACAGGGGAAATCAATTCACCCCTCCACTTT.

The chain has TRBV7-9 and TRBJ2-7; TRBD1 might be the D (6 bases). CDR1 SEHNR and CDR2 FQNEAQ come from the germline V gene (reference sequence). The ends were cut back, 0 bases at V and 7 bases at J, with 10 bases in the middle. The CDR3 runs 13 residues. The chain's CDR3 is CASSLAGGWEQYF. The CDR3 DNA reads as TGTGCCAGCAGCTTAGCTGGGGGCTGGGAGCAGTACTTC. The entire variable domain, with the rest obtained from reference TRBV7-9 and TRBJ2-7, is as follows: DTGVSQNPRHKITKRGQNVTFRCDPISEHNRLYWYRQTLGQGPEFLTYFQNEAQLEKSRLLSDRFSAERPKGSFSTLEIQRTEQGDSAMYLCASSLAGGWEQYFGPGTRLTVT.

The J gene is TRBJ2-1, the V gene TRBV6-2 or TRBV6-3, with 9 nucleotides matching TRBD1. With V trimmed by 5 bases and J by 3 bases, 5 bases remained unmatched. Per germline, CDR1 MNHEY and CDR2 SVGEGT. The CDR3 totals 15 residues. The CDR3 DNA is TGTGCCAGCAGTCCGGGACAGGGTGACTACAATGAGCAGTTCTTC. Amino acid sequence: CASSPGQGDYNEQFF.

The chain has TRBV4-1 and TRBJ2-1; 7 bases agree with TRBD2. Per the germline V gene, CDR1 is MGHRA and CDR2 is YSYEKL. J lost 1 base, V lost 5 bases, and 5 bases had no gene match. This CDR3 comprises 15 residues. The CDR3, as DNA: TGCGCCAGCAGCGTAAGCGGGGCTTCCTACAATGAGCAGTTCTTC. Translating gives CASSVSGASYNEQFF.